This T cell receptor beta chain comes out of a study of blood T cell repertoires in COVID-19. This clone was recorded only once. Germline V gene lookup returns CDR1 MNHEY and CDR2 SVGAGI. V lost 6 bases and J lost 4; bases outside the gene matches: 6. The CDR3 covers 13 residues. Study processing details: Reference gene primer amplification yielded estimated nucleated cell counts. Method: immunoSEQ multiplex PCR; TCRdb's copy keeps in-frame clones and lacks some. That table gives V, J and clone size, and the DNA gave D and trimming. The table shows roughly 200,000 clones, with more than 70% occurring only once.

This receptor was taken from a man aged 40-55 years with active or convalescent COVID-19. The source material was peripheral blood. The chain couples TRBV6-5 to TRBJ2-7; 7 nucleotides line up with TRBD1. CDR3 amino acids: CASSRDSPYEQYF. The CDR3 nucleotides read TGTGCCAGCAGCCGGGACAGCCCATACGAGCAGTACTTC.